One and the same sample provided the 28 T cell receptor beta chains below, sequenced in a study of naive and memory T cell subsets. A UMI-containing oligonucleotide was joined by 3' ligation to the TCR cDNA template. Amplification of ligated cDNA took four PCR rounds with SP2 and nested alpha and beta constant primers. TCRdb used MiXCR to reprocess the 5' RACE reads, holding one entry per CDR3 protein. This table has about 59,000 distinct CDR3 sequences, more than 6.5% appearing once. Receptors originate from a female donor in good health.

This chain uses TRBV12-3 or TRBV12-4 with TRBJ2-1; 7 positions match TRBD2. The CDR3 length is 16 residues. After removal of 0 bases from V and 2 bases from J, the junction contained 4 bases not matched to a gene. CDR3 coding DNA: TGTGCCAGCAGTTTAGCTGGCGGGAGAGCCTACAATGAGCAGTTCTTC. Translated: CASSLAGGRAYNEQFF.

Only a few counts were recorded for this clonotype. The chain carries TRBV11-3 and TRBJ1-1; no reliable D call. Germline V lookup: CDR1 SGHNT, CDR2 YENEEA. V dropped 0 bases and J dropped 4 bases, with 12 bases sitting between them. The CDR3 loop spans 15 amino acids. The CDR3 here is CASSLDLTGSTEAFF. As DNA, the CDR3 is TGTGCCAGCAGCTTAGATCTAACGGGAAGCACTGAAGCTTTCTTT.

In this sample, this clonotype turned up a few times. The chain recombines TRBV5-1 with TRBJ1-2, with D perhaps matching TRBD1 (6 bases). The CDR3 length is 14 residues. Trimming left V 4 bases short and J 4 bases short, with 14 bases between. Germline V gene sequence: CDR1 SGHRS, CDR2 YFSETQ. The CDR3 region is CASSGGRQSYGYTF. CDR3 DNA sequence: TGCGCCAGCAGCGGGGGGCGACAGAGCTATGGCTACACCTTC.

At least ten counts were recorded for this clonotype. V gene TRBV18 combines with J gene TRBJ1-5; D remains ambiguous. This CDR3 spans 14 amino acids. V lost 4 bases to trimming and J lost 9 bases, with 16 bases between them. Germline V gene sequence: CDR1 KGHSH, CDR2 LQKENI. This CDR3 is CASSRRQFTLPQHF. As DNA, the CDR3 is TGTGCCAGCTCACGGCGTCAGTTTACATTGCCCCAGCATTTT.

The chain combines TRBV20-1 with TRBJ1-4, with a tentative D call TRBD1 (5 bases). The CDR3 is made up of 14 amino acids. The germline gives CDR1 DFQATT, CDR2 SNEGSKA (reference sequence). Trimming took 0 bases from V and 4 from J, leaving 9 bases between them. The CDR3 sequence: CSARDGGYNEKLFF. Written as DNA, the CDR3 is TGCAGTGCTAGAGATGGGGGTTATAATGAAAAACTGTTTTTT.

This clonotype showed up many times. The V call is TRBV12-3 or TRBV12-4, the J call TRBJ2-1; TRBD2 agrees at 8 bases. CDR3 size: 14 residues. The junction had 2 bases not matched to a gene; V was cut back by 2 bases and J by 5 bases. In nucleotides, the CDR3 is TGTGCCAGCAGTTTAAGACTAGCGAACAATGAGCAGTTCTTC. It specifies CASSLRLANNEQFF.

The V call is TRBV2, the J call TRBJ2-2, with a tentative D call TRBD2 (6 bases). Germline values: CDR1 SNHLY, CDR2 FYNNEI. The CDR3 is 14 amino acids. Between the trimmed V and J ends, which lost 7 bases and 4 bases, there was a span of 13 bases. The CDR3 reads CASNPGRGTGELFF. In DNA form, the CDR3 reads TGTGCCAGCAACCCCGGGAGAGGCACCGGGGAGCTGTTTTTT. The full variable domain, completed using reference TRBV2 and TRBJ2-2, is EPEVTQTPSHQVTQMGQEVILRCVPISNHLYFYWYRQILGQKVEFLVSFYNNEISEKSEIFDDQFSVERPDGSNFTLKIRSTKLEDSAMYFCASNPGRGTGELFFGEGSRLTVL.

At least ten counts were recorded for this clonotype. The chain couples TRBV12-3 or TRBV12-4 to TRBJ1-2, with TRBD1 matching 9 bases. This CDR3 contains 14 residues. The V segment lost 4 bases and the J segment 3 bases; nucleotides outside the gene matches: 3. In nucleotides, the CDR3 is TGTGCCAGCAGTTCGACAGGGGGATACTATGGCTACACCTTC. Protein product: CASSSTGGYYGYTF.

The sample holds many counts of this clonotype. DNA of the CDR3: TGTGCCCTAGGGAGCTCTGGAAACACCATATATTTT. Its translation: CALGSSGNTIYF. The rearrangement links TRBV28 to TRBJ1-3; D gene uncertain. The V gene's germline CDR1 is MDHEN and CDR2 SYDVKM. V lost 11 bases and J 0 bases, leaving 8 bases between the germline ends. CDR3 length: 12 amino acids.

This clonotype was picked up a small number of times. The chain joins TRBV20-1 to TRBJ1-5; the D gene is possibly TRBD1 (6 bases). Germline loops: CDR1 DFQATT, CDR2 SNEGSKA (reference sequence). This CDR3 comprises 18 residues. V was pared by 1 base and J by 2 bases, with 21 bases between. CDR3 sequence reads: CSARAYQDRLRGNQPQHF. The CDR3 DNA follows: TGCAGTGCTAGAGCCTATCAAGACAGGCTAAGAGGCAATCAGCCCCAGCATTTT.

This clonotype has ten or more counts. J is TRBJ2-2 and V is TRBV2; possibly TRBD1 or TRBD2 for D (5 bases each). The V end was cut by 5 bases, the J end by 7 bases, with 14 bases between. Germline CDR1 SNHLY, CDR2 FYNNEI. The CDR3 is made up of 14 amino acids. In DNA form, the CDR3 reads TGTGCCAGCAGTCCGGGACCCCGAAGCGGGGAGCTGTTTTTT. Residues: CASSPGPRSGELFF.

This chain joins TRBV2 and TRBJ2-3; 7 bases match TRBD2. There are 15 residues in the CDR3. With V trimmed by 7 bases and J by 2 bases, 9 bases remained unmatched. Looked up from germline, CDR1 is SNHLY and CDR2 is FYNNEI. CDR3 DNA sequence: TGTGCCAGCATCCTTAGAGCGGGGACCACAGATACGCAGTATTTT. As protein: CASILRAGTTDTQYF. Drawing the rest from reference TRBV2 and TRBJ2-3, the complete variable domain is EPEVTQTPSHQVTQMGQEVILRCVPISNHLYFYWYRQILGQKVEFLVSFYNNEISEKSEIFDDQFSVERPDGSNFTLKIRSTKLEDSAMYFCASILRAGTTDTQYFGPGTRLTVL.

The chain employs TRBV5-1 and TRBJ2-1; weak D call: TRBD2 (5 bases). The CDR3 covers 17 residues. Per germline, CDR1 SGHRS and CDR2 YFSETQ. With 3 bases removed from V and 0 bases from J, the gap between germline ends came to 16 bases. CDR3 DNA: TGCGCCAGCAGCTCGCTAGCCGTTAAAACCTCCTACAATGAGCAGTTCTTC. It is translated as CASSSLAVKTSYNEQFF.

This clonotype was observed at least ten times. The chain couples TRBV7-8 to TRBJ1-5; D is unclear. V was cut by 6 bases and J by 1 base, with 10 bases left in between. Germline CDR1 is SGHVS and CDR2 is FQNEAQ. This CDR3 has 14 amino acids. In DNA, the CDR3 is TGTGCCAGCAGTAAAGTAGGGAGCAATCAGCCCCAGCATTTT. It is translated as CASSKVGSNQPQHF.

This clonotype was seen a few times. The chain combines TRBV6-4 with TRBJ1-3; no clear D. The V end was cut by 1 base, the J end by 5 bases, with 6 bases between. The length of the CDR3 is 13 residues. Germline V lookup: CDR1 MRHNA, CDR2 SNTAGT. The CDR3 DNA follows: TGTGCCAGCAGTGACTATTCTAGAAACACCATATATTTT. As protein: CASSDYSRNTIYF.

This rearrangement joins TRBV12-5 to TRBJ1-6, with 12 bases fitting TRBD1. Germline lookup yields CDR1 LGHNT and CDR2 FRNRAP. This CDR3 spans 15 amino acids. V lost 3 bases and J lost 7; bases outside the gene matches: 1. The CDR3 sequence is CASGLGTGGNSPLHF. In DNA, the CDR3 is TGTGCTAGTGGTTTAGGGACAGGGGGCAATTCACCCCTCCACTTT.

In this sample, this clonotype turned up a few times. The gene calls are TRBV11-2 and TRBJ2-3, with 7 nucleotides matching TRBD2. After removal of 4 bases from V and 2 bases from J, the junction contained 9 bases not matched to a gene. From germline, CDR1 is SGHAT and CDR2 FQNNGV. The CDR3 spans 16 residues. CDR3 sequence (DNA): TGTGCCAGCAGCTCTCTTTATCGGGGGGACACAGATACGCAGTATTTT. It codes for CASSSLYRGDTDTQYF.

This clonotype was seen more than once but under ten times. The CDR3 DNA reads as TGTGCCAGCGCTACTCAAAGGGGAGGGCCCGTTCAGTACTACGAGCAGTACTTC. Residues: CASATQRGGPVQYYEQYF. V is TRBV11-2 and J is TRBJ2-7; the match to TRBD2 covers 7 bases. CDR1 is SGHAT and CDR2 is FQNNGV in the germline V gene. V shed 8 bases and J 3 bases; nucleotides not matched to a gene: 22. This CDR3 has 18 amino acids.

This clonotype was observed a few times. This rearrangement joins TRBV20-1 to TRBJ1-1; D is unclear. V lost 1 base and J 1 base, leaving 16 bases between the germline ends. The CDR3 loop spans 16 amino acids. Per the germline V gene, CDR1 is DFQATT and CDR2 is SNEGSKA (reference sequence). CDR3 in amino acids: CSARVGLVGKNTEAFF. The CDR3 DNA reads as TGCAGTGCTAGAGTAGGCCTCGTGGGGAAGAACACTGAAGCTTTCTTT.

The sample holds a few counts of this clonotype. V and J are TRBV18 and TRBJ1-5; no clear D gene. V shed 2 bases and J shed 7 bases, with 9 bases lying between them. The CDR3 is made up of 13 amino acids. Germline loops: CDR1 KGHSH, CDR2 LQKENI. CDR3 sequence reads: CASSPGGEQPQHF. CDR3 DNA sequence: TGTGCCAGCTCACCAGGTGGGGAGCAGCCCCAGCATTTT.

The rearrangement uses TRBV5-1 and TRBJ2-5; D is possibly TRBD2 (6 bases). This CDR3 is 14 amino acids long. V lost 0 bases to trimming and J lost 5 bases, with 11 bases between them. CDR1 and CDR2 (germline): SGHRS, YFSETQ. The CDR3 spells CASSLAGGRETQYF. CDR3 DNA sequence: TGCGCCAGCAGCTTGGCCGGGGGTCGGGAGACCCAGTACTTC.

This clonotype was found many times. This sequence joins TRBV5-1 and TRBJ1-2; a possible D gene is TRBD1 (6 bases). This CDR3 is built from 15 residues. Trimming took 3 bases from V and 0 from J, leaving 12 bases between them. Germline V gene data show CDR1 as SGHRS and CDR2 as YFSETQ. CDR3 sequence (DNA): TGCGCCAGCAGCTCTCCCAGGGGAGCTAACTATGGCTACACCTTC. This gives the protein CASSSPRGANYGYTF. Full variable domain (missing parts from reference TRBV5-1 and TRBJ1-2): KAGVTQTPRYLIKTRGQQVTLSCSPISGHRSVSWYQQTPGQGLQFLFEYFSETQRNKGNFPGRFSGRQFSNSRSEMNVSTLELGDSALYLCASSSPRGANYGYTFGSGTRLTVV.

V and J are TRBV25-1 and TRBJ2-7; a weak D match, TRBD2 (6 bases). Trimming removed 1 base at V and 5 bases at J, with 12 bases between. The germline CDR1 and CDR2 sequences are MGHDK and SYGVNS. CDR3 size: 14 residues. The CDR3: CASSEFGGKDEQYF. The CDR3, as DNA: TGTGCCAGCAGTGAATTCGGAGGGAAGGACGAGCAGTACTTC.

V is TRBV11-2 and J is TRBJ2-5; 10 nucleotides agree with TRBD2. Germline V gene sequence: CDR1 SGHAT, CDR2 FQNNGV. The CDR3 length is 16 residues. J lost 5 bases, V lost 5 bases, and 11 bases had no gene match. DNA for the CDR3: TGTGCCAGCAGCGTTAGCGGGGGGATCGGCCCGGAGACCCAGTACTTC. It is translated as CASSVSGGIGPETQYF.

V usage is TRBV12-3 or TRBV12-4 and J usage is TRBJ2-2; D ambiguous. The CDR3 runs to 13 residues. The V gene lost 2 bases and the J gene lost 5 bases, with 6 bases spanning the gap. The CDR3 nucleotides read TGTGCCAGCAGTTTATCTACAACCGGGGAGCTGTTTTTT. This encodes CASSLSTTGELFF.

The chain carries TRBV29-1 and TRBJ2-1; 8 positions agree with TRBD1. Germline CDR1 reads SQVTM; CDR2 reads ANQGSEA. CDR3 size: 13 residues. The V and J ends lost 4 bases and 10 bases, in that order; junction bases with no gene match: 9. CDR3 sequence reads: CSVAGTGTREQFF. For the CDR3, the DNA is TGCAGCGTTGCCGGGACAGGTACTAGGGAGCAGTTCTTC.

J is TRBJ2-2 and V is TRBV3-1; D is ambiguous. This CDR3 comprises 16 residues. Trimming pared 0 bases from V and 4 bases from J, leaving 12 bases between. Germline loops: CDR1 LGHDT, CDR2 YNNKEL (reference sequence). CDR3 nucleotides: TGTGCCAGCAGCCAAGAAGTAACCCCGGCCACCGGGGAGCTGTTTTTT. Amino acid sequence: CASSQEVTPATGELFF.

This clonotype occurred many times. The chain carries TRBV29-1 and TRBJ1-2, with TRBD1 identical over 9 bases. This CDR3 contains 12 residues. V lost 6 bases and J lost 8; bases outside the gene matches: 7. The germline gives CDR1 SQVTM, CDR2 ANQGSEA. In DNA form, the CDR3 reads TGCAGCGTCTTACAGGGGGCGCTGGGCTACACCTTC. Translated, it gives CSVLQGALGYTF.